The 4 T cell receptor beta chains reported below all come from one sample, sequenced in a study of T-cell memory formation after mild COVID-19. TCRdb ran MiXCR on the 5' RACE reads and lists one entry per CDR3 protein. The profile shows under 550,000 distinct CDR3 sequences, 18% of them singletons. The sample comprised PBMCs or a T cell subset sorted from them (not recorded which). These receptors were taken from an adult woman who had mild COVID-19 (a few samples of this study predate the infection). Cell type and time point are not known.

This clonotype was seen at least ten times. This chain connects TRBV6-5 to TRBJ2-1; D call uncertain. From germline, CDR1 is MNHEY and CDR2 SVGAGI. This CDR3 region has 12 residues. Trimming cost V 3 bases and J 9 bases, with 9 bases left between them. The CDR3 loop is CASSYSGGEQFF. The CDR3 coding sequence is TGTGCCAGCAGTTATTCGGGCGGTGAGCAGTTCTTC.

The chain recombines TRBV5-6 with TRBJ2-2, with a possible D match to TRBD2 (5 bases). The CDR3 runs 14 residues. Trimming took off 1 base at V and 7 bases at J, with 11 bases between the two ends. Looked up from germline, CDR1 is SGHDT and CDR2 is YYEEEE. In DNA, the CDR3 is TGTGCCAGCAGCTTGACCTCGGGGATCGGGGAGCTGTTTTTT. This gives the protein CASSLTSGIGELFF.

This chain connects TRBV12-3 or TRBV12-4 to TRBJ2-7, with 12 bases lining up with TRBD2. This CDR3 is 17 amino acids long. V shed 5 bases, J shed 4 bases, and the junction held 12 bases outside the gene matches. The CDR3 coding sequence is TGTGCCAGCAGTCAGACAGGGCCTAGCGGGAGGGTGTACGAGCAGTACTTC. It codes for CASSQTGPSGRVYEQYF.

This clonotype came up a few times. This chain joins TRBV10-3 and TRBJ2-7; tentative D call: TRBD1 (5 bases). Germline CDR1 is ENHRY and CDR2 is SYGVKD. The CDR3 runs 16 residues. V shed 0 bases and J shed 0 bases, with 12 bases lying between them. The CDR3 protein is CAISESKGRTSYEQYF. The CDR3 nucleotides read TGTGCCATCAGTGAGTCTAAGGGGCGCACCTCCTACGAGCAGTACTTC.